One and the same sample provided the 4 T cell receptor beta chains below, sequenced in a study of blood T cell repertoires in COVID-19. TCRdb's table, derived via immunoSEQ multiplex PCR, lists solely in-frame clones and lacks some. The sample consists of some 330,000 clones, 70% to 90% of them appearing once. Source material: PBMCs or T cells enriched from blood (not recorded which). The source of these receptors is a man aged 25-45 years who had recovered from COVID-19.

V and J are TRBV6-5 and TRBJ1-1; D is uncertain. Trimming removed 6 bases from V and 2 bases from J, with 16 bases in between. The CDR3 runs 15 residues. Germline CDR1 and CDR2: MNHEY and SVGAGI. Here the CDR3 reads CASSMRVTGNTEAFF. In nucleotides, the CDR3 is TGTGCCAGCAGCATGCGGGTAACGGGAAACACTGAAGCTTTCTTT.

V usage is TRBV19 and J usage is TRBJ1-2; D gene unclear. Per the germline V gene, CDR1 is LNHDA and CDR2 is SQIVND (reference sequence). The V and J ends lost 0 bases and 5 bases respectively, with 13 bases between them. The CDR3 loop spans 15 amino acids. This CDR3 is CASSIDTRQAYGYTF. As DNA, the CDR3 is TGTGCCAGTAGTATAGATACTCGGCAGGCATATGGCTACACCTTC.

The rearrangement links TRBV5-4 to TRBJ1-2; 9 nucleotides match TRBD1. The CDR3 is made up of 13 amino acids. CDR1 and CDR2 from the germline V gene are SGHNT and YYREEE (reference sequence). J gave up 7 bases and V 4 bases, and 5 bases lay outside the gene matches. The CDR3 region has the DNA TGTGCCAGCAGCCGCTCGGACAGGGGTGGCTACACCTTC. Protein product: CASSRSDRGGYTF.

The rearrangement uses TRBV18 and TRBJ1-2; a possible D gene is TRBD1 (5 bases). Trimming took off 0 bases at V and 2 bases at J, with 10 bases between the two ends. Looked up from germline, CDR1 is KGHSH and CDR2 is LQKENI. There are 15 residues in the CDR3. For the CDR3, the DNA is TGTGCCAGCTCACCACCGGCAGGGTTGAACTATGGCTACACCTTC. Protein sequence: CASSPPAGLNYGYTF.